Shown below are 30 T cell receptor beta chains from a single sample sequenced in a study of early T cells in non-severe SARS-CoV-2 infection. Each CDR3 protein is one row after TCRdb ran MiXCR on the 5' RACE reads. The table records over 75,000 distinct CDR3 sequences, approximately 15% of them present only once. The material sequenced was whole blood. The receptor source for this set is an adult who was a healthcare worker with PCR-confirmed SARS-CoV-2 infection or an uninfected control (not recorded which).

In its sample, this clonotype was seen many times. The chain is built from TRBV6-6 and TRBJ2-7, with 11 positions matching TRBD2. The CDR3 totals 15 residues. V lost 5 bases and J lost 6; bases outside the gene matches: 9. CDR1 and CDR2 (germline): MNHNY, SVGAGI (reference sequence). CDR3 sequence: CASSPGTSGRPEQYF. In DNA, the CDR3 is TGTGCCAGCAGTCCAGGGACTAGCGGTCGGCCCGAGCAGTACTTC.

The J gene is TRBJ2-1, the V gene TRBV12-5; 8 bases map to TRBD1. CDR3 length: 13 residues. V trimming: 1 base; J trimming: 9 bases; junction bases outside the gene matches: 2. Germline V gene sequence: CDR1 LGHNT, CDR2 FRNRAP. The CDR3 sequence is CASGLGTGLEQFF. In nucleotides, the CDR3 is TGTGCTAGTGGTTTGGGGACAGGGCTTGAGCAGTTCTTC. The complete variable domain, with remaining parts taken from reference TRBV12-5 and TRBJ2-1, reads DARVTQTPRHKVTEMGQEVTMRCQPILGHNTVFWYRQTMMQGLELLAYFRNRAPLDDSGMPKDRFSAEMPDATLATLKIQPSEPRDSAVYFCASGLGTGLEQFFGPGTRLTVL.

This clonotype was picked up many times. The CDR3 coding sequence is TGTGCCAGCATGAGTAGCGGACAGTACAATGAGCAGTTCTTC. Amino acids: CASMSSGQYNEQFF. V gene TRBV21-1 combines with J gene TRBJ2-1; the table names TRBD1, a call not compared with the DNA. TRBV21-1 is a pseudogene. The CDR3 spans 14 residues.

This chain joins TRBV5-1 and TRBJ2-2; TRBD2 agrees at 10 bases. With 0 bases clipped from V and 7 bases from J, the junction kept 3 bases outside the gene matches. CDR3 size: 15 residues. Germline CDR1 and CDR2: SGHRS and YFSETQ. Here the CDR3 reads CASSLASGSVGELFF. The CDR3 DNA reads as TGCGCCAGCAGCTTGGCTAGCGGGAGCGTCGGGGAGCTGTTTTTT.

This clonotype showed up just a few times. The CDR3 is CSASETSREQYF. DNA for the CDR3: TGCAGTGCTAGCGAAACTAGCCGCGAGCAGTACTTC. V usage is TRBV20-1 and J usage is TRBJ2-7; TRBD2 might be the D (6 bases). The germline gives CDR1 DFQATT, CDR2 SNEGSKA (reference sequence). Trimming pared 3 bases from V and 6 bases from J, leaving 12 bases between. This CDR3 spans 12 amino acids.

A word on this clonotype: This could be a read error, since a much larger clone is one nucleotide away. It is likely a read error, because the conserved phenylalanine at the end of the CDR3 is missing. As DNA, the CDR3 is TGTGCCAGCAGCTTTACAGGGGGCAATGAGCAGTTCCTC. Its protein is CASSFTGGNEQFL. This chain connects TRBV7-3 to TRBJ2-1; 8 positions match TRBD1. The J segment lost 6 bases and the V segment lost 3 bases, leaving 1 base of the junction unmatched. The CDR3 is made up of 13 amino acids. The germline V gene has CDR1 SGHTA and CDR2 FQGTGA.

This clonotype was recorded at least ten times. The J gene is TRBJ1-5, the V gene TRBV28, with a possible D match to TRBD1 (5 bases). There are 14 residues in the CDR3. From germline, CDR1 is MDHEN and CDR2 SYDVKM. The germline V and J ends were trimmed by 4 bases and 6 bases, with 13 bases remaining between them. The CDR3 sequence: CASSYGTRSQPQHF. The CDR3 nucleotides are TGTGCCAGCAGTTACGGGACGAGGAGTCAGCCCCAGCATTTT.

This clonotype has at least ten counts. CDR3 in DNA: TGTGCCAGCAGGTCCGACAGGGGTACCAATCAGCCCCAGCATTTT. It yields the protein CASRSDRGTNQPQHF. This chain uses TRBV28 with TRBJ1-5; 8 bases agree with TRBD1. The CDR3 has 15 amino acids. V shed 6 bases, J shed 3 bases, and the junction held 7 bases outside the gene matches. CDR1 and CDR2 from the germline V gene are MDHEN and SYDVKM.

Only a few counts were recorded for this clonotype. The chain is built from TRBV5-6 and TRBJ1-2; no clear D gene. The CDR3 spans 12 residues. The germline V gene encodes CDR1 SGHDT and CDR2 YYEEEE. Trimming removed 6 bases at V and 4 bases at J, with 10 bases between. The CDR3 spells CASTTSGYGYTF. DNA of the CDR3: TGTGCCAGCACAACTTCGGGCTATGGCTACACCTTC. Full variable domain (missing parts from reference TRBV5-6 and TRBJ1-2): DAGVTQSPTHLIKTRGQQVTLRCSPKSGHDTVSWYQQALGQGPQFIFQYYEEEERQRGNFPDRFSGHQFPNYSSELNVNALLLGDSALYLCASTTSGYGYTFGSGTRLTVV.

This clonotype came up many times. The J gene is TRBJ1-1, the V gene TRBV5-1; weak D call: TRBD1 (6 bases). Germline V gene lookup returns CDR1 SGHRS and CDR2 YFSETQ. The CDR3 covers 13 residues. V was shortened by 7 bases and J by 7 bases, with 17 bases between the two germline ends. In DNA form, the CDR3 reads TGCGCCAGCCGACCGTCAGGGGACTATGAAGCTTTCTTT. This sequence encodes CASRPSGDYEAFF.

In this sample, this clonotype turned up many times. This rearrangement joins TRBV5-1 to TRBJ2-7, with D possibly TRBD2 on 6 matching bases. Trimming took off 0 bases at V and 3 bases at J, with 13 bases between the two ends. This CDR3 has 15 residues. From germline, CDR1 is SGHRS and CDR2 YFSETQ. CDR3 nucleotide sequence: TGCGCCAGCAGCTTGGAGTTAGCGGCCAACTACGAGCAGTACTTC. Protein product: CASSLELAANYEQYF.

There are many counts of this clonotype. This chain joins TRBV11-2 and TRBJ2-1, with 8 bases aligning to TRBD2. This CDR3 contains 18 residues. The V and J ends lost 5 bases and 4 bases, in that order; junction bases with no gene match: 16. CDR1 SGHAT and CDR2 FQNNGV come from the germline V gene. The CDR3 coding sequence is TGTGCCAGCAGCCCGCGGGGGGCGGGGATGTCGCCATACAATGAGCAGTTCTTC. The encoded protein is CASSPRGAGMSPYNEQFF.

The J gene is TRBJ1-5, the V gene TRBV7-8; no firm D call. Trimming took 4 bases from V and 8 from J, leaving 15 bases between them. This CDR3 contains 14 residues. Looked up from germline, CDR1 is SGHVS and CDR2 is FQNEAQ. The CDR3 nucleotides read TGTGCCAGCAGCTCGCAGCCAGGAGAGAAGCCCCAGCATTTT. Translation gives CASSSQPGEKPQHF.

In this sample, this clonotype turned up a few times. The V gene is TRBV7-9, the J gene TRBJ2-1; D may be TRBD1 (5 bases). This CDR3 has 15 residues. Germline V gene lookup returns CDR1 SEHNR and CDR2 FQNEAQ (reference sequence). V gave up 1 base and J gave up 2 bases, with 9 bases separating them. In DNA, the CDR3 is TGTGCCAGCAGCTTAGAGCAGGGCGCCTACAATGAGCAGTTCTTC. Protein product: CASSLEQGAYNEQFF.

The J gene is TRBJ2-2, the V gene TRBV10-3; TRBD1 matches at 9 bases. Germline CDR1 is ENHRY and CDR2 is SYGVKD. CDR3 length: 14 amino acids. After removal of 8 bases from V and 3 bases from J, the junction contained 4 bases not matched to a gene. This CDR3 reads CAIGGTGYTGELFF. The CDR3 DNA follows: TGTGCCATCGGGGGGACAGGGTACACCGGGGAGCTGTTTTTT.

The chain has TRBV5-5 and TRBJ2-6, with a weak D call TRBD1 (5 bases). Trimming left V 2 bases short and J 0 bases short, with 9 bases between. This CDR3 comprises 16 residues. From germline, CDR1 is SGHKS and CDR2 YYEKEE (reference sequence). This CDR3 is CASSLIRASGANVLTF. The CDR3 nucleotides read TGTGCCAGCAGCTTAATCAGGGCCTCTGGGGCCAACGTCCTGACTTTC.

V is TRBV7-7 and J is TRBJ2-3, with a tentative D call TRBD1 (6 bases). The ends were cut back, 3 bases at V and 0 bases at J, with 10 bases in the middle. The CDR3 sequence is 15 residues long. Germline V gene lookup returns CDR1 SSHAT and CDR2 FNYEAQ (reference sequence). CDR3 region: CASSLGARSTDTQYF. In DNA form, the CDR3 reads TGTGCCAGCAGCTTGGGGGCTAGAAGCACAGATACGCAGTATTTT.

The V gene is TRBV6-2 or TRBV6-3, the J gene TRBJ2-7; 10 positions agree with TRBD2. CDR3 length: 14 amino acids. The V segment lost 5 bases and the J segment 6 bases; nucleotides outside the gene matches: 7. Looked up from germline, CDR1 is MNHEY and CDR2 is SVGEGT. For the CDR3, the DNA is TGTGCCAGCAGTGCAACTAGCGGGATCTCCGAGCAGTACTTC. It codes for CASSATSGISEQYF.

CDR3 amino acids: CASSSRRGNTEAFF. CDR3 sequence (DNA): TGTGCCAGCAGCTCACGTAGGGGGAACACTGAAGCTTTCTTT. The chain has TRBV6-5 and TRBJ1-1, with TRBD1 as a possible D gene (5 bases). V was shortened by 6 bases and J by 1 base, with 12 bases between the two germline ends. The CDR3 has 14 amino acids. The germline V gene encodes CDR1 MNHEY and CDR2 SVGAGI.

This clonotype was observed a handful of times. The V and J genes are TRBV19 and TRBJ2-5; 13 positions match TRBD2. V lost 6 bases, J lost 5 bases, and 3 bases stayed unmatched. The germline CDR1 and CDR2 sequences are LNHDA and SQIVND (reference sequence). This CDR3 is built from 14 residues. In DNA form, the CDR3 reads TGTGCCAGTAGCGGACTAGCGGGAGTGGAGACCCAGTACTTC. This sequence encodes CASSGLAGVETQYF.

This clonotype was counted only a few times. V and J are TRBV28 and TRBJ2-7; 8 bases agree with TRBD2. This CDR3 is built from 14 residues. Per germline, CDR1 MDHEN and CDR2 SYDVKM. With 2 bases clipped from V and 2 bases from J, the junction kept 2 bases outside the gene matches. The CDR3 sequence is CASSLQREPYEQYF. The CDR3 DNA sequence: TGTGCCAGCAGTTTACAGCGGGAGCCCTACGAGCAGTACTTC.

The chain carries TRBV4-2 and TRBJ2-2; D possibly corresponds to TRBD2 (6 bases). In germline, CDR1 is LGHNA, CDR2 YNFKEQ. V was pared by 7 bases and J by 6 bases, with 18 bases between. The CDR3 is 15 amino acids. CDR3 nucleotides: TGTGCCAGCAACGCCCGGGACTGGGGCGCCGGGGAGCTGTTTTTT. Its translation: CASNARDWGAGELFF.

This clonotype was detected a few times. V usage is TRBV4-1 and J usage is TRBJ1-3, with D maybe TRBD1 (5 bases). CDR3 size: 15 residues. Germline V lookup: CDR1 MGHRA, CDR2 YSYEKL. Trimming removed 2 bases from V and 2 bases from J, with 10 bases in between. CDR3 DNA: TGCGCCAGCAGCCAACTACAGGTGCCTGGAAACACCATATATTTT. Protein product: CASSQLQVPGNTIYF.

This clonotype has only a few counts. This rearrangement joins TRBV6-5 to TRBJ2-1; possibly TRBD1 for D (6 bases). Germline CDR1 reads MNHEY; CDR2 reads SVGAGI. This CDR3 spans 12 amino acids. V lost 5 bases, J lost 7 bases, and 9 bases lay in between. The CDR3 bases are TGTGCCAGCAGTCAACAGGGAAATGAGCAGTTCTTC. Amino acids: CASSQQGNEQFF.

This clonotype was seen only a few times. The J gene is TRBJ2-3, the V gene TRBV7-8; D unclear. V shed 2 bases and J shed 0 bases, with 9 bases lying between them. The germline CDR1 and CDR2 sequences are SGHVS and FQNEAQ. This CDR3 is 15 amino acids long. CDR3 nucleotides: TGTGCCAGCAGCTTAAGACGCCTGAGCACAGATACGCAGTATTTT. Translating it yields CASSLRRLSTDTQYF.

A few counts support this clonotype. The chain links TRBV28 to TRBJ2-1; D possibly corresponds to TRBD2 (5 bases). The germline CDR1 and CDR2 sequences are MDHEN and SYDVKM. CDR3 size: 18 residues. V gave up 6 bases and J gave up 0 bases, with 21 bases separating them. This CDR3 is CASRGPVESGSSYNEQFF. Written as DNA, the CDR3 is TGTGCCAGCAGAGGGCCGGTTGAGTCGGGAAGCTCCTACAATGAGCAGTTCTTC.

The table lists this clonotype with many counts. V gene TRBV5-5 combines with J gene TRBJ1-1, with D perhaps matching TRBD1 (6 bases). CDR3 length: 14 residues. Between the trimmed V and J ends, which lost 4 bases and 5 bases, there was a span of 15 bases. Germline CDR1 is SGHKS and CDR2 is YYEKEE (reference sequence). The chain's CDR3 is CASSESRGRTEAFF. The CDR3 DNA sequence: TGTGCCAGCAGCGAGAGCAGGGGTCGGACTGAAGCTTTCTTT. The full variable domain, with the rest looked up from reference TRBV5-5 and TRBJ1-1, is DAGVTQSPTHLIKTRGQQVTLRCSPISGHKSVSWYQQVLGQGPQFIFQYYEKEERGRGNFPDRFSARQFPNYSSELNVNALLLGDSALYLCASSESRGRTEAFFGQGTRLTVV.

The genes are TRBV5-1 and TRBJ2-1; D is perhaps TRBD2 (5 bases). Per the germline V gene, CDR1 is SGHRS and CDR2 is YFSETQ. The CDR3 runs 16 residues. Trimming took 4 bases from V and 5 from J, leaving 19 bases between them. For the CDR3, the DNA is TGCGCCAGCAGCCTAGCCGGCCCAGAGCGCGACAATGAGCAGTTCTTC. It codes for CASSLAGPERDNEQFF. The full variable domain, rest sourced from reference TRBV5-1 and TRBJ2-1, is KAGVTQTPRYLIKTRGQQVTLSCSPISGHRSVSWYQQTPGQGLQFLFEYFSETQRNKGNFPGRFSGRQFSNSRSEMNVSTLELGDSALYLCASSLAGPERDNEQFFGPGTRLTVL.

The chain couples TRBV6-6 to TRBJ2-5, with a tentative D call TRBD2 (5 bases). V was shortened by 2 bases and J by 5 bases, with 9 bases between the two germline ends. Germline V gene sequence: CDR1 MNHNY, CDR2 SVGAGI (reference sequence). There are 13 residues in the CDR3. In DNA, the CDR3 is TGTGCCAGCAGTTACAGCGAGCGGGAGACCCAGTACTTC. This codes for CASSYSERETQYF.

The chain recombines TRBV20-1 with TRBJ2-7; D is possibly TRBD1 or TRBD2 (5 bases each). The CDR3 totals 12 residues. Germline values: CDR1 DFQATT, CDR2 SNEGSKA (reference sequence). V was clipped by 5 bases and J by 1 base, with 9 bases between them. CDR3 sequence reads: CSAGDQSYEQYF. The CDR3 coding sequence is TGCAGTGCTGGGGACCAGTCCTACGAGCAGTACTTC.